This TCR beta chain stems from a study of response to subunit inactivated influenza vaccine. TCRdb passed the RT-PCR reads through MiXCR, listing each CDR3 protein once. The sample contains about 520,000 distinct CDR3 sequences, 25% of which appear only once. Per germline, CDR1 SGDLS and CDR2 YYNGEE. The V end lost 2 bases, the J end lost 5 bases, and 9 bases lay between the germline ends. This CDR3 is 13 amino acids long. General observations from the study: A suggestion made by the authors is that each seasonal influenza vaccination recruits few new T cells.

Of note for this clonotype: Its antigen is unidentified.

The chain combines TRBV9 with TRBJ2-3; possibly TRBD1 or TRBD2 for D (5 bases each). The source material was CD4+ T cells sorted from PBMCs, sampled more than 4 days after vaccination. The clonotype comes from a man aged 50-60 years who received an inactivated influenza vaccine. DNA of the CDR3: TGTGCCAGCAGCGTCCCAGGGAGAGATACGCAGTATTTT. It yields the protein CASSVPGRDTQYF.